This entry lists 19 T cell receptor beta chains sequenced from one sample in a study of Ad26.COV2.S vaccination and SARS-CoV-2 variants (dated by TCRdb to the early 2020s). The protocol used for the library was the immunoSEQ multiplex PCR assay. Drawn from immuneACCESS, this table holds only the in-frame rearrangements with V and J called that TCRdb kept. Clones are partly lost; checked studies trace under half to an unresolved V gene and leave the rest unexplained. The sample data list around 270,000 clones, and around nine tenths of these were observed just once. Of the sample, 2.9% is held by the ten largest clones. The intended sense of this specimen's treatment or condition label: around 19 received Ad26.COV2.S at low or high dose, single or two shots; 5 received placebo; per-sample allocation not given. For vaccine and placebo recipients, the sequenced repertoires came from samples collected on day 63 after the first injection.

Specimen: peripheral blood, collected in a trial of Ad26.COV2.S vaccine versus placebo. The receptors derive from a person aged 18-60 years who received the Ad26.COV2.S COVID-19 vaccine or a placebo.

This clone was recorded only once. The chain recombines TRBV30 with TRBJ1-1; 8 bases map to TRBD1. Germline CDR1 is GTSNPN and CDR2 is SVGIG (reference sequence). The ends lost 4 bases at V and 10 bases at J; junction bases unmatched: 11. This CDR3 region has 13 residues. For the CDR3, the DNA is TGTGCCTGGAAGGCCAGGGGGCGAATACCAGCTTTCTTT. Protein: CAWKARGRIPAFF.

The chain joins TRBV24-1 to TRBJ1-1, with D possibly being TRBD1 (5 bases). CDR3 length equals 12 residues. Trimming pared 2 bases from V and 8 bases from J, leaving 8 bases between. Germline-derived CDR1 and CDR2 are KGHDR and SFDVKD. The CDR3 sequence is CATSDYPGEAFF. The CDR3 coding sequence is TGTGCCACCAGTGATTATCCAGGGGAAGCTTTCTTT.

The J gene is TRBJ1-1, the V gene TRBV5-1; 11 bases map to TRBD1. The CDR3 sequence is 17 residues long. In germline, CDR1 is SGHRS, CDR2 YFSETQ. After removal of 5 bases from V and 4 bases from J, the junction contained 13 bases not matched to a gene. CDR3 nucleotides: TGCGCCAGCAGATCCGGACAGGGGGCAGGGGTGGGCACTGAAGCTTTCTTT. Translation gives CASRSGQGAGVGTEAFF.

Here the CDR3 reads CASSLAPEVTGELFF. DNA for the CDR3: TGTGCCAGCAGCTTAGCGCCAGAGGTCACCGGGGAGCTGTTTTTT. V usage is TRBV7-2 and J usage is TRBJ2-2; D is unresolved. Germline V lookup: CDR1 SGHTA, CDR2 FQGNSA. This CDR3 is built from 15 residues. The V gene lost 0 bases and the J gene lost 4 bases, with 9 bases spanning the gap.

The CDR3 DNA is TGCAGCGTTGCGGGACAGCACTCCTATGGCTACACCTTC. This encodes CSVAGQHSYGYTF. The V gene is TRBV29-1, the J gene TRBJ1-2; 7 nucleotides line up with TRBD1. This CDR3 spans 13 amino acids. Germline V gives CDR1 SQVTM, CDR2 ANQGSEA. Trimming at V came to 4 bases and at J to 4 bases, leaving 6 bases not matched to a gene.

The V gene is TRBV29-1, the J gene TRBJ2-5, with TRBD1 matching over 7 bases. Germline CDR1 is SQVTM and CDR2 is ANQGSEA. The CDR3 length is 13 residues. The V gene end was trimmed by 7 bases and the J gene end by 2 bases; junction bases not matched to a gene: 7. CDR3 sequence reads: CSGLQGNQETQYF. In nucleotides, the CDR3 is TGCAGCGGGCTACAGGGGAATCAAGAGACCCAGTACTTC.

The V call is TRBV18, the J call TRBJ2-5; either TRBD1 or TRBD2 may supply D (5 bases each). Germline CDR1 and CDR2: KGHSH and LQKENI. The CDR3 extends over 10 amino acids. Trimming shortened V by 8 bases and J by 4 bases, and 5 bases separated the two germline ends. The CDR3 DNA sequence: TGTGCCAGCGGGGGAGAGACCCAGTACTTC. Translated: CASGGETQYF.

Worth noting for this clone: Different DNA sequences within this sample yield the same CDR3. Here the CDR3 DNA reads TGTGCCAGCAGCCAAGGACAGGGGCGCGAAAAACTGTTTTTT. Protein product: CASSQGQGREKLFF. The V call is TRBV3-1 (or the pseudogene TRBV3-2), the J call TRBJ1-4, with TRBD1 identical over 8 bases. The germline V gene encodes CDR1 LGHDT and CDR2 YNNKEL (reference sequence). Germline trimming cut 1 base from V and 8 bases from J; bases unmatched to any gene: 3. CDR3 length: 14 amino acids.

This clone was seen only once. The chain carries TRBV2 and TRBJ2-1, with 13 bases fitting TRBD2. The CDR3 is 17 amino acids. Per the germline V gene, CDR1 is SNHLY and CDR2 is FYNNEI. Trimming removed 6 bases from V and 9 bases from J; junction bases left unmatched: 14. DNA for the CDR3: TGTGCCAGCAGCCAAAGACTAGCGGGAGGCGGGCTAGGTGAGCAGTTCTTC. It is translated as CASSQRLAGGGLGEQFF.

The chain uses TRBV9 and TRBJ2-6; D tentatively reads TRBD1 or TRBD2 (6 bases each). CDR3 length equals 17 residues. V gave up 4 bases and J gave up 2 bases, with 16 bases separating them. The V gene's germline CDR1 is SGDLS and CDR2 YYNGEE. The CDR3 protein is CASSPPSGAAGANVLTF. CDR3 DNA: TGTGCCAGCAGCCCCCCTTCGGGGGCTGCTGGGGCCAACGTCCTGACTTTC.

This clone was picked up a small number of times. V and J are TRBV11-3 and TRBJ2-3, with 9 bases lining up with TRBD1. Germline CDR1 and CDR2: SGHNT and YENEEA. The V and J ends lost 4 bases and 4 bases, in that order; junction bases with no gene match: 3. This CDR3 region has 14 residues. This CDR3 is CASSSGTGSDTQYF. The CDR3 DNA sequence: TGTGCCAGCAGCTCTGGGACAGGGTCAGATACGCAGTATTTT. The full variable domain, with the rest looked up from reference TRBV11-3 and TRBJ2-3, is EAGVVQSPRYKIIEKKQPVAFWCNPISGHNTLYWYLQNLGQGPELLIRYENEEAVDDSQLPKDRFSAERLKGVDSTLKIQPAELGDSAVYLCASSSGTGSDTQYFGPGTRLTVL.

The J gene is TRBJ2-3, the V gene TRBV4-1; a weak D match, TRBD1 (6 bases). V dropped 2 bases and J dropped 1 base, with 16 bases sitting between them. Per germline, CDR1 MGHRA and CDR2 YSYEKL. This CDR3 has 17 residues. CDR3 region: CASSQSPQGLRTDTQYF. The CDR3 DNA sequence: TGCGCCAGCAGCCAAAGCCCCCAGGGGCTCCGCACAGATACGCAGTATTTT.

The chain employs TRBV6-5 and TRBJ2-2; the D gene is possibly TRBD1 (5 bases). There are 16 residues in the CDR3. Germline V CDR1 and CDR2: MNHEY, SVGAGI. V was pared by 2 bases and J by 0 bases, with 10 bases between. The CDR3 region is CASSYLDTTNTGELFF. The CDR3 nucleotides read TGTGCCAGCAGTTACCTGGACACCACGAACACCGGGGAGCTGTTTTTT.

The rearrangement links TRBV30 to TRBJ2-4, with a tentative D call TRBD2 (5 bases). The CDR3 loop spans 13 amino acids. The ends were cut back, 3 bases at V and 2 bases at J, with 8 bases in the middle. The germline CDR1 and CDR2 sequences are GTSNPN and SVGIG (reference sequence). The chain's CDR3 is CAWSPGTKNIQYF. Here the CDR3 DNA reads TGTGCCTGGAGCCCGGGGACCAAAAACATTCAGTACTTC.

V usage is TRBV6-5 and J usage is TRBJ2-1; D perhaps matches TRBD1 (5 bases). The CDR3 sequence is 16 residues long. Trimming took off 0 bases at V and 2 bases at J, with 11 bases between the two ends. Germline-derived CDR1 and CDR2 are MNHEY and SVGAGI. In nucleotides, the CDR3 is TGTGCCAGCAGTTACTCGAGCAGGGTCGCCTACAATGAGCAGTTCTTC. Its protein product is CASSYSSRVAYNEQFF.

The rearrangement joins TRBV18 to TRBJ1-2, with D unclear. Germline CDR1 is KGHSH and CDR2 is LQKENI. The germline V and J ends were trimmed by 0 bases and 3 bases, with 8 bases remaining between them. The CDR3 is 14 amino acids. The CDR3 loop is CASSPPDGYYGYTF. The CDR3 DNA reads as TGTGCCAGCTCACCACCGGACGGTTACTATGGCTACACCTTC.

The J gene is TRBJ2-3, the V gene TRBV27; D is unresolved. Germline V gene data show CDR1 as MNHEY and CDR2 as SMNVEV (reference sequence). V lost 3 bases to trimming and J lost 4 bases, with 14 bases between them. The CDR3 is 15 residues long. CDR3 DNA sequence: TGTGCCAGCAGTTTCAACGCCCTGAGCCCAGATACGCAGTATTTT. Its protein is CASSFNALSPDTQYF.

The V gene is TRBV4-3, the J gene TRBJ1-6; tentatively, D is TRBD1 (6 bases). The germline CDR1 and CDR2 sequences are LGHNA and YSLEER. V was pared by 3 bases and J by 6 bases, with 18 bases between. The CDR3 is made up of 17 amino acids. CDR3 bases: TGCGCCAGCAGCCACGTCCGTTGGGGGGCAGGTAATTCACCCCTCCACTTT. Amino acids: CASSHVRWGAGNSPLHF.

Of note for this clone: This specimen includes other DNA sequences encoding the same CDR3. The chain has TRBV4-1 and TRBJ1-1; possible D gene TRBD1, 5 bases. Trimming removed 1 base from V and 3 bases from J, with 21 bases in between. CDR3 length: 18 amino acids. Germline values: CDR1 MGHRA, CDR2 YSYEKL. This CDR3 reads CASSQVDAGTPSDTEAFF. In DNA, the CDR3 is TGCGCCAGCAGCCAAGTGGATGCCGGGACGCCCTCGGACACTGAAGCTTTCTTT.